This T cell receptor (beta chain) was profiled in a study of regulatory T cells in long-lasting Graves disease. Libraries of TCR beta came from iRepertoire HTBI primers plus Arm-PCR of CDR3 regions. TCRdb ran MiXCR on the multiplex PCR reads and lists one entry per CDR3 protein. The repertoire holds around 420,000 distinct CDR3 sequences, about 15% seen once, with over 7.5% in the top ten. Study-wide points: It was possible that the small sample size reduced accuracy. Relative to new patients (under 1,000), persistent patients exhibited greater sharing of public clonotypes (over 2,500). TCR diversity in persistent Graves' patients was below that of newly diagnosed ones.

Time point noted: newly diagnosed GD, antithyroid drugs for less than 3 months. Extracted RNA from PBMCs served as the source of the TCR library. As regards this clonotype: Its target is unknown. Since a much larger clone is just one base distant, this may be a read error.

V shed 5 bases and J 2 bases; nucleotides not matched to a gene: 6. Germline V lookup: CDR1 SGHNT, CDR2 YENEEA. This CDR3 spans 15 amino acids. This same sample was also taken into another study, of T cells in Graves' hyperthyroidism and ophthalmopathy.

The material sequenced was peripheral blood mononuclear cells (PBMCs), taken at new diagnosis, from a patient treated with antithyroid drugs. V gene TRBV11-3 combines with J gene TRBJ2-3; 8 bases map to TRBD1. The TCR comes from a woman aged 35 to 49 with Graves disease. CDR3 nucleotides: TGTGCCAGCAGCCCTCGACAGGGGACCACAGATACGCAGTATTTT. Its translation is CASSPRQGTTDTQYF.